These 18 T cell receptor beta chains came from one sample sequenced in a study of shared clonotypes between healthy human individuals. Libraries were prepared by immunoSEQ multiplex PCR; TCRdb keeps only in-frame clonotypes and omits some of them. The data show about 1.5 million clones, under 99% seen once. Sequencing used naive CD4+ T cells sorted from blood. Sample subset: CD45RA+ positively selected. All receptors derive from a man aged 25-45 years in good health.

The rearrangement joins TRBV19 to TRBJ2-3; D is undetermined. The CDR3 consists of 17 residues. Between the trimmed V and J ends, which lost 3 bases and 2 bases, there was a span of 18 bases. CDR1 and CDR2 (germline): LNHDA, SQIVND (reference sequence). Here the CDR3 reads CASSIGLAVAATDTQYF. DNA for the CDR3: TGTGCCAGTAGTATCGGCCTGGCAGTGGCGGCCACAGATACGCAGTATTTT.

The chain is built from TRBV27 and TRBJ2-1; D unclear. Germline assignment: CDR1 MNHEY and CDR2 SMNVEV (reference sequence). V lost 5 bases and J lost 7, with 15 bases in between. The CDR3 extends over 14 amino acids. The CDR3 region has the DNA TGTGCCAGCAGTCCTCGAGTAGGGTTGAATGAGCAGTTCTTC. It codes for CASSPRVGLNEQFF.

On this clone: This specimen includes other DNA sequences encoding the same CDR3. CDR3 in DNA: TGTGCCAGTAGCGGGACCACCTACGAGCAGTACTTC. This encodes CASSGTTYEQYF. The chain recombines TRBV18 with TRBJ2-7, with 8 bases that match TRBD2. Trimming at V came to 9 bases and at J to 2 bases, leaving 3 bases not matched to a gene. Germline V gives CDR1 KGHSH, CDR2 LQKENI. The CDR3 covers 12 residues.

Turning to this clone: The same CDR3 also results from other DNA sequences found in this sample. The genes are TRBV9 and TRBJ1-1; D unclear. The CDR3 runs to 13 residues. From germline, CDR1 is SGDLS and CDR2 YYNGEE. V was cut by 0 bases and J by 4 bases, with 7 bases left in between. For the CDR3, the DNA is TGTGCCAGCAGCGTAGCTACGGGCACTGAAGCTTTCTTT. Its protein product is CASSVATGTEAFF. Full variable domain (outside the CDR3, taken from reference TRBV9 and TRBJ1-1): DSGVTQTPKHLITATGQRVTLRCSPRSGDLSVYWYQQSLDQGLQFLIQYYNGEERAKGNILERFSAQQFPDLHSELNLSSLELGDSALYFCASSVATGTEAFFGQGTRLTVV.

The V call is TRBV4-3, the J call TRBJ2-3; D remains unclear. Trimming removed 4 bases at V and 2 bases at J, with 16 bases between. CDR1 and CDR2 from the germline V gene are LGHNA and YSLEER. The CDR3 covers 16 residues. The CDR3 sequence is CASSLRLVGYTDTQYF. CDR3 bases: TGCGCCAGCAGCCTCCGACTTGTGGGTTACACAGATACGCAGTATTTT.

V and J are TRBV9 and TRBJ2-7; D is perhaps TRBD1 (6 bases). Germline assignment: CDR1 SGDLS and CDR2 YYNGEE. Trimming shortened V by 0 bases and J by 5 bases, and 12 bases separated the two germline ends. The CDR3 has 14 amino acids. In DNA, the CDR3 is TGTGCCAGCAGCGTAGGCCAGGGGATCCACGAGCAGTACTTC. This encodes CASSVGQGIHEQYF.

This clone was observed once. The chain joins TRBV5-1 to TRBJ2-5; D not resolved. This CDR3 region has 14 residues. V was clipped by 5 bases and J by 3 bases, with 14 bases between them. Germline loops: CDR1 SGHRS, CDR2 YFSETQ. The CDR3 region is CASSNGLGEETQYF. In DNA, the CDR3 is TGCGCCAGCAGTAATGGTCTAGGAGAAGAGACCCAGTACTTC.

V and J are TRBV20-1 and TRBJ2-1; D is unresolved. The CDR3 length is 9 residues. V was shortened by 5 bases and J by 7 bases, with 3 bases between the two germline ends. Germline V gene lookup returns CDR1 DFQATT and CDR2 SNEGSKA (reference sequence). Here the CDR3 DNA reads TGCAGTGCTGAAAATGAGCAGTTCTTC. It translates to CSAENEQFF.

CDR3 nucleotide sequence: TGCGCCAGCAGCTTGAATGGGGGTGGGAATGAGCAGTTCTTC. This encodes CASSLNGGGNEQFF. The rearrangement uses TRBV5-1 and TRBJ2-1; D assignment may be TRBD1 or TRBD2 (5 bases each). The CDR3 is made up of 14 amino acids. Germline V gene data show CDR1 as SGHRS and CDR2 as YFSETQ. Trimming cost V 1 base and J 7 bases, with 12 bases left between them.

This clone has a single count. The chain joins TRBV7-9 to TRBJ2-7; the D gene is possibly TRBD1 (11 bases). The ends were cut back, 3 bases at V and 6 bases at J, with 30 bases in the middle. This CDR3 contains 19 residues. Germline loops: CDR1 SEHNR, CDR2 FQNEAQ (reference sequence). The CDR3 nucleotides are TGTGCCAGCAGCTTCGGGGACAGGGGGTGGCTAGCGGGAGCCAGCGAGCAGTACTTC. Its translation is CASSFGDRGWLAGASEQYF.

Comment on this clone: Other DNA sequences within the sample encode an identical CDR3. DNA of the CDR3: TGCAGCGTTGTAGGAGGCTATGGCTACACCTTC. Its protein is CSVVGGYGYTF. This chain uses TRBV29-1 with TRBJ1-2; D uncertain. The CDR3 sequence is 11 residues long. The V gene lost 4 bases and the J gene lost 4 bases, with 7 bases spanning the gap. The germline V gene encodes CDR1 SQVTM and CDR2 ANQGSEA. Complete variable domain (other parts from reference TRBV29-1 and TRBJ1-2): SAVISQKPSRDICQRGTSLTIQCQVDSQVTMMFWYRQQPGQSLTLIATANQGSEATYESGFVIDKFPISRPNLTFSTLTVSNMSPEDSSIYLCSVVGGYGYTFGSGTRLTVV.

On this clone: Distinct nucleotide sequences in the sample also encode this CDR3. The rearrangement links TRBV6-5 to TRBJ2-5; D uncertain. Germline lookup yields CDR1 MNHEY and CDR2 SVGAGI. The CDR3 consists of 13 residues. V lost 1 base, J lost 2 bases, and 5 bases lay in between. CDR3 bases: TGTGCCAGCAGTTACTTGGGTCAAGAGACCCAGTACTTC. Amino acids: CASSYLGQETQYF.

The chain has TRBV25-1 and TRBJ2-3; D is ambiguous. The CDR3 contains 16 residues. V shed 0 bases and J shed 1 base, with 11 bases lying between them. Germline CDR1 is MGHDK and CDR2 is SYGVNS. CDR3 amino acids: CASSEYTQPRTDTQYF. In nucleotides, the CDR3 is TGTGCCAGCAGTGAATATACACAGCCCCGCACAGATACGCAGTATTTT.

This clone came up a few times. The chain is built from TRBV5-5 and TRBJ2-5, with D unresolved. Germline lookup yields CDR1 SGHKS and CDR2 YYEKEE (reference sequence). CDR3 size: 15 residues. Trimming took 0 bases from V and 2 from J, leaving 11 bases between them. As DNA, the CDR3 is TGTGCCAGCAGCTTGGTTGCCACAAATCAAGAGACCCAGTACTTC. It is translated as CASSLVATNQETQYF.

The rearrangement uses TRBV9 and TRBJ2-1; TRBD2 matches 9 bases. The CDR3 has 15 residues. Per germline, CDR1 SGDLS and CDR2 YYNGEE. Trimming took 4 bases from V and 5 from J; bases not matched to a gene: 7. The CDR3 protein is CASSPSGRLDNEQFF. The CDR3 region has the DNA TGTGCCAGCAGCCCCAGCGGGAGGCTAGACAATGAGCAGTTCTTC.

The CDR3 is CASSLGTGTETQYF. The DNA for the CDR3 is TGTGCCAGCAGCCTTGGGACAGGGACAGAGACCCAGTACTTC. The V and J genes are TRBV11-3 and TRBJ2-5, with 9 bases fitting TRBD1. J lost 4 bases, V lost 5 bases, and 5 bases had no gene match. Germline V CDR1 and CDR2: SGHNT, YENEEA. The CDR3 runs 14 residues.

V usage is TRBV15 and J usage is TRBJ2-1; D uncertain. CDR1 and CDR2 from the germline V gene are LNHNV and YYDKDF (reference sequence). Trimming removed 5 bases from V and 8 bases from J, with 25 bases in between. The CDR3 covers 17 residues. The CDR3 nucleotides read TGTGCCACCAGCGTCCTAGTAGTAGTAGACAAACGGGATGAGCAGTTCTTC. This encodes CATSVLVVVDKRDEQFF.

The chain joins TRBV9 to TRBJ1-2; the D gene is possibly TRBD1 (5 bases). This CDR3 comprises 15 residues. CDR1 is SGDLS, CDR2 YYNGEE, per germline. V was shortened by 3 bases and J by 8 bases, with 20 bases between the two germline ends. The CDR3 protein is CASSEEPGRWDGYTF. The CDR3 nucleotides read TGTGCCAGCAGCGAAGAACCGGGACGATGGGACGGCTACACCTTC. The whole variable domain, filled in from reference TRBV9 and TRBJ1-2, reads DSGVTQTPKHLITATGQRVTLRCSPRSGDLSVYWYQQSLDQGLQFLIQYYNGEERAKGNILERFSAQQFPDLHSELNLSSLELGDSALYFCASSEEPGRWDGYTFGSGTRLTVV.